This passage covers 19 T cell receptor beta chains from one sample sequenced in a study of tumor-infiltrating lymphocytes in primary liver carcinoma. Reverse transcription of roughly 0.45 ug total RNA with a constant-region primer produced TCR beta cDNA. Three-round nested multiplex PCR performed with slightly modified ARM-PCR produced the TCR beta libraries. The two initial PCR rounds, roughly 10 cycles each, used TRBV1-TRBV30 forward and C-beta reverse primers. TCRdb ran MiXCR on the multiplex PCR reads and lists one entry per CDR3 protein. Found here are 150,000 to 200,000 distinct CDR3 sequences, roughly three fifths of them singletons; the top ten hold 70% to 80%. The researchers obtained blood RNA from unsorted whole blood and also extracted germline DNA. The specimen was peripheral blood. The source of these receptors is a man aged 40-55 years with primary liver carcinoma and hepatitis B virus infection.

A word on this clonotype: A read error is possible here, since a much larger clone lies one base away. Likely a read error: the CDR3 ends without its conserved phenylalanine or tryptophan. The chain employs TRBV29-1 and TRBJ2-2; no clear D. The CDR3 sequence is 12 residues long. CDR1 SQVTM and CDR2 ANQGSEA come from the germline V gene. V shed 6 bases and J shed 7 bases, with 12 bases lying between them. CDR3 DNA sequence: TGCAGCGTCAGCCCCGCGGTCGGGGAGCTGTTTCTT. It translates to CSVSPAVGELFL.

The sample holds a few counts of this clonotype. The CDR3 protein is CASSLDQGSNEKLFF. The DNA of the CDR3 is TGTGCCAGCAGTTTAGATCAGGGGTCTAATGAAAAACTGTTTTTT. The chain employs TRBV28 and TRBJ1-4; possibly TRBD1 for D (6 bases). This CDR3 has 15 amino acids. V lost 2 bases and J 3 bases, leaving 10 bases between the germline ends. Per germline, CDR1 MDHEN and CDR2 SYDVKM.

This rearrangement joins TRBV6-2 or TRBV6-3 to TRBJ2-1; a weak D match, TRBD2 (6 bases). Per the germline V gene, CDR1 is MNHEY and CDR2 is SVGEGT. This CDR3 is 19 amino acids long. V dropped 7 bases and J dropped 0 bases, with 25 bases sitting between them. CDR3 nucleotide sequence: TGTGCCAGCACAGACGCCGGGACTCGTTACTTAAGCTCCTACAATGAGCAGTTCTTC. This gives the protein CASTDAGTRYLSSYNEQFF.

This clonotype occurred many times. The CDR3 loop is CASSLDMVSEQYF. In DNA form, the CDR3 reads TGTGCCAGCAGCTTAGATATGGTCAGCGAGCAGTACTTC. V usage is TRBV11-3 and J usage is TRBJ2-7; D gene uncertain. Germline V gives CDR1 SGHNT, CDR2 YENEEA. The V end lost 0 bases, the J end lost 6 bases, and 9 bases lay between the germline ends. This CDR3 spans 13 amino acids. Full variable domain (missing parts from reference TRBV11-3 and TRBJ2-7): EAGVVQSPRYKIIEKKQPVAFWCNPISGHNTLYWYLQNLGQGPELLIRYENEEAVDDSQLPKDRFSAERLKGVDSTLKIQPAELGDSAVYLCASSLDMVSEQYFGPGTRLTVT.

In this sample, this clonotype turned up many times. CDR3: CASSLGQVYEQYF. For the CDR3, the DNA is TGTGCCAGCAGCTTGGGACAGGTATACGAGCAGTACTTC. This chain connects TRBV5-5 to TRBJ2-7, with D possibly matching TRBD1 (6 bases). V was cut by 0 bases and J by 4 bases, with 8 bases left in between. The CDR3 length is 13 residues. Germline values: CDR1 SGHKS, CDR2 YYEKEE (reference sequence).

The chain employs TRBV11-2 and TRBJ2-3; no clear D. Germline-derived CDR1 and CDR2 are SGHAT and FQNNGV. CDR3 length: 18 amino acids. V lost 4 bases and J 3 bases, leaving 23 bases between the germline ends. This CDR3 is CASSSGHGSTNGTDTQYF. The DNA of the CDR3 is TGTGCCAGCAGCTCAGGTCACGGGTCAACTAACGGTACAGATACGCAGTATTTT.

Turning to this clonotype: A much larger clonotype is one base distant, so this may be a read error. V usage is TRBV11-2 and J usage is TRBJ1-2; D ambiguous. CDR3 length equals 16 residues. The germline CDR1 and CDR2 sequences are SGHAT and FQNNGV. Trimming shortened V by 5 bases and J by 6 bases, and 22 bases separated the two germline ends. CDR3 in amino acids: CASSPQVLQERNGYTF. DNA of the CDR3: TGTGCCAGCAGCCCTCAAGTCTTGCAGGAACGTAATGGCTACACCTTC.

Many counts were recorded for this clonotype. V usage is TRBV6-5 and J usage is TRBJ2-7, with D possibly TRBD1 on 6 matching bases. This CDR3 region has 14 residues. Germline CDR1 reads MNHEY; CDR2 reads SVGAGI. Trimming removed 8 bases at V and 0 bases at J, with 14 bases between. The CDR3 region is CASQQEGGSYEQYF. As DNA, the CDR3 is TGTGCCAGCCAACAGGAAGGGGGCTCCTACGAGCAGTACTTC.

There are a few counts of this clonotype. The rearrangement uses TRBV6-5 and TRBJ2-7; D call uncertain. The length of the CDR3 is 15 residues. The germline gives CDR1 MNHEY, CDR2 SVGAGI. The germline V and J ends were trimmed by 0 bases and 3 bases, with 12 bases remaining between them. This CDR3 is CASSYSRPPLYEQYF. The CDR3 DNA follows: TGTGCCAGCAGTTACTCCCGTCCCCCTCTCTACGAGCAGTACTTC.

This clonotype was counted once. This CDR3 fails to terminate in the conserved phenylalanine or tryptophan, so it likely reflects a read error. The rearrangement joins TRBV11-1 to TRBJ2-1; D gene ambiguous. In germline, CDR1 is SGHAT, CDR2 FQDESV (reference sequence). There are 16 residues in the CDR3. V was pared by 5 bases and J by 0 bases, with 14 bases between. The CDR3 sequence is CASSPLSVSSYNEQFL. CDR3 nucleotide sequence: TGTGCCAGCAGCCCTCTATCGGTTAGCTCCTACAATGAGCAGTTCCTC.

Comment on this clonotype: One end of the junction fails to match germline, which may point to a read error. The chain couples TRBV11-3 to TRBJ2-1, with 9 bases fitting TRBD2. The CDR3 consists of 19 residues. Per the germline V gene, CDR1 is SGHNT and CDR2 is YENEEA. The CDR3 here is CASSLDLYAGGLVYDDQFF. CDR3 nucleotides: TGTGCCAGCAGCTTAGATCTCTATGCGGGAGGGCTGGTCTACGATGACCAGTTCTTC.

About this clonotype itself: Compared with germline, one end of the junction differs, possibly owing to a read error. The chain employs TRBV14 and TRBJ2-1; 9 nucleotides line up with TRBD2. This CDR3 is built from 14 residues. CDR1 SGHDN and CDR2 FVKESK come from the germline V gene. The chain's CDR3 is CASSQGTSVSGQFF. DNA of the CDR3: TGTGCCAGCAGCCAAGGGACTAGCGTTAGTGGGCAGTTCTTT.

The chain joins TRBV4-1 to TRBJ2-7; a weak D match, TRBD1 (6 bases). The length of the CDR3 is 16 residues. CDR1 and CDR2 (germline): MGHRA, YSYEKL. V was trimmed by 0 bases and J by 7 bases, leaving 19 bases between them. The CDR3 here is CASSQDFRRTVPEQYF. CDR3 DNA sequence: TGCGCCAGCAGCCAAGACTTCCGGCGGACAGTACCGGAGCAGTACTTC.

The chain has TRBV12-3 or TRBV12-4 and TRBJ2-3; 11 bases align to TRBD1. The V segment lost 8 bases and the J segment 3 bases; nucleotides outside the gene matches: 7. The CDR3 is 15 amino acids. The CDR3 reads CASGSGQGVTDTQYF. The CDR3 region has the DNA TGTGCCAGCGGTTCGGGACAGGGGGTAACAGATACGCAGTATTTT.

The V gene is TRBV29-1, the J gene TRBJ1-2; D is unclear. This CDR3 comprises 12 residues. The germline V and J ends were trimmed by 3 bases and 3 bases, with 8 bases remaining between them. Germline loops: CDR1 SQVTM, CDR2 ANQGSEA. The CDR3 protein is CSVDYGDYGYTF. CDR3 sequence (DNA): TGCAGCGTTGATTACGGCGACTATGGCTACACCTTC.

This clonotype was found once. The junction departs from the called germline gene at one end, perhaps through a read error. V and J are TRBV11-2 and TRBJ2-7; a possible D gene is TRBD1 (6 bases). Germline CDR1 and CDR2: SGHAT and FQNNGV. This CDR3 spans 15 amino acids. The CDR3 protein is CASSLVTGYTYEQYF. DNA of the CDR3: TGTGCCAGCAGCTTAGTGACAGGATACACCTATGAGCAGTACTTC.

The genes are TRBV29-1 and TRBJ2-4, with a tentative D call TRBD1 (6 bases). The CDR3 is 17 residues long. Trimming took 4 bases from V and 0 from J, leaving 19 bases between them. CDR1 and CDR2 (germline): SQVTM, ANQGSEA. For the CDR3, the DNA is TGCAGCGTTGTCGGGGACACCCGAAATCTAGCCAAAAACATTCAGTACTTC. Translation gives CSVVGDTRNLAKNIQYF.

The chain is built from TRBV4-1 and TRBJ1-1; a weak D match, TRBD1 (6 bases). Germline assignment: CDR1 MGHRA and CDR2 YSYEKL. CDR3 length: 16 residues. V lost 0 bases and J lost 6, with 17 bases in between. CDR3: CASSQEEWQGKPEAFF. The DNA of the CDR3 is TGCGCCAGCAGCCAAGAAGAGTGGCAGGGGAAACCTGAAGCTTTCTTT.

This clonotype has just one count. One end of the junction does not line up with germline, which may come from a read error. The chain employs TRBV10-1 and TRBJ1-1; 9 bases line up with TRBD1. The CDR3 extends over 13 amino acids. CDR1 WNHNN and CDR2 SYGVQD come from the germline V gene (reference sequence). The CDR3 loop reads CASSEDRGTDAFF. The CDR3 nucleotides are TGCGCCAGCAGCGAGGACAGGGGCACTGACGCTTTCTTT.